The clone carrying this TCR beta chain was detected only a few times. Its antigen remains unidentified. Libraries of naive CD8 cells were prepared from approximately 20,000 to 1,000,000 sorted cells using 10%, 30% or 50% RNA. This sample was included in a study of molecular identifiers for immune sequencing clone quantification. Study outcomes and limitations: Clonotypes topping 20 RNA copies carried over 97% of effector molecules but under 1% of naive ones.

In TCRdb, the PCR reads were re-called with MiXCR into one record per CDR3 protein. The sample has 400,000 to 600,000 distinct CDR3 sequences, about 20% seen once; the top ten hold under 0.85%. V was pared by 2 bases and J by 4 bases, with 16 bases between. Germline V gives CDR1 MNHNS, CDR2 SASEGT. The CDR3 sequence is 16 residues long. The receptor comes from a human donor in good health. Some libraries in this study had Jurkat cell RNA spiked in. Sequenced sample: naive CD8+ T cells from blood, with Jurkat cell RNA spiked in. Subset here: FACS-sorted CD8+CD4-CCR7+CD45RA+ naive T cells. The V and J genes are TRBV6-1 and TRBJ2-3; TRBD2 might be the D (5 bases). CDR3 coding DNA: TGTGCCAGCAGTGAATCACGGGGAGCATTGGCAGATACGCAGTATTTT. Amino acids: CASSESRGALADTQYF.